The source of this TCR beta chain is a study of cytomegalovirus exposure and HLA in healthy donors. General observations from the study: The availability of immune exposure information extended only to CMV serostatus.

Healthy individuals who donated bone marrow served as the donors. Note on this clone: Its matching antigen is unknown.

The J segment lost 3 bases and the V segment lost 5 bases, leaving 9 bases of the junction unmatched. CDR1 and CDR2 from the germline V gene are MDHEN and SYDVKM. The CDR3 has 16 residues. PCR primers comprised 60 Vbeta and 13 Jbeta primers. Method: immunoSEQ multiplex PCR; TCRdb's copy keeps in-frame clones and lacks some. The specimen's table records fewer than 100,000 clones. V gene TRBV28 combines with J gene TRBJ2-3, with TRBD1 matching over 9 bases. This TCR came from a man aged 50 to 60 in good health and CMV-seronegative. Material: PBMCs. The CDR3 region has the DNA TGTGCCAGCAGTATACTACAGGGGGCGCGAACAGATACGCAGTATTTT. Its translation: CASSILQGARTDTQYF.